The 25 T cell receptor beta chains below come from one sample, sequenced in a study of a mutant IDH1 vaccine in newly diagnosed glioma. The antigens of these receptors remain unknown. The table came from immunoSEQ multiplex PCR; TCRdb's copy has only in-frame clones and leaves some out. The table has tens of thousands of clones, around nine tenths seen once. Time point here: week 35, safety follow-up. With topical imiquimod, each dose of the vaccine consisted of 300 ug of mutant IDH1 20-mer peptide. Sequenced here: PBMCs, sampled from a glioma patient whose treatment included an IDH1 peptide vaccine. Every receptor here comes from a man aged 25-45 years with glioma.

This sequence joins TRBV2 and TRBJ2-5; D gene ambiguous. This CDR3 spans 12 amino acids. Trimming shortened V by 6 bases and J by 5 bases, and 10 bases separated the two germline ends. Germline CDR1 is SNHLY and CDR2 is FYNNEI. In nucleotides, the CDR3 is TGTGCCAGCAGATCAGACGAGGAGACCCAGTACTTC. This translates into CASRSDEETQYF. The full variable domain, its missing parts supplied by reference TRBV2 and TRBJ2-5, is EPEVTQTPSHQVTQMGQEVILRCVPISNHLYFYWYRQILGQKVEFLVSFYNNEISEKSEIFDDQFSVERPDGSNFTLKIRSTKLEDSAMYFCASRSDEETQYFGPGTRLLVL.

Concerning this clone: The junction shows a germline mismatch at one end, possibly a read error. The genes are TRBV2 and TRBJ1-2; TRBD1 might be the D (5 bases). Germline CDR1 and CDR2: SNHLY and FYNNEI. This CDR3 has 15 residues. The CDR3 region is CASIETRVAGRGYTF. CDR3 in DNA: TGTGCCAGCATTGAAACCAGGGTCGCGGGGCGCGGCTACACCTTC.

This chain links TRBV2 with TRBJ2-7, with TRBD1 as a possible D gene (5 bases). Trimming pared 10 bases from V and 0 bases from J, leaving 16 bases between. The CDR3 spans 14 residues. Germline V gene sequence: CDR1 SNHLY, CDR2 FYNNEI. For the CDR3, the DNA is TGTGCCACCGGGTTAAGGGGAAGCTCCTACGAGCAGTACTTC. Translation gives CATGLRGSSYEQYF.

The chain links TRBV30 to TRBJ1-6, with D maybe TRBD1 (6 bases). The CDR3 is 13 residues long. Germline V gives CDR1 GTSNPN, CDR2 SVGIG (reference sequence). The V end was cut by 2 bases, the J end by 15 bases, with 17 bases between. The CDR3 DNA follows: TGTGCCTGGAGTCCGACAGGCCCATCTCTCCTCCACTTT. Amino acid sequence: CAWSPTGPSLLHF.

This clone appeared a few times. The chain uses TRBV6-5 and TRBJ1-2; D is unresolved. CDR1 and CDR2 (germline): MNHEY, SVGAGI. Trimming took off 8 bases at V and 2 bases at J, with 12 bases between the two ends. The CDR3 is 13 residues long. The CDR3 nucleotides are TGTGCCAGCGGCAAAGGAGGCAACTATGGCTACACCTTC. Translating gives CASGKGGNYGYTF.

V gene TRBV5-1 combines with J gene TRBJ2-7, with a weak D call TRBD2 (6 bases). CDR3 size: 13 residues. Per the germline V gene, CDR1 is SGHRS and CDR2 is YFSETQ. V lost 3 bases and J lost 0, with 7 bases in between. CDR3 in DNA: TGCGCCAGCAGCTCTAGCGACTCCTACGAGCAGTACTTC. Its protein is CASSSSDSYEQYF.

This clone was found once. The chain recombines TRBV28 with TRBJ2-1; 8 bases agree with TRBD2. Germline values: CDR1 MDHEN, CDR2 SYDVKM. The CDR3 consists of 15 residues. The V segment lost 6 bases and the J segment 4 bases; nucleotides outside the gene matches: 8. CDR3 sequence (DNA): TGTGCCAGCAGGACCCGGCCTAGCGGGTACAATGAGCAGTTCTTC. It encodes CASRTRPSGYNEQFF.

CDR3 amino acids: CASSLRPGQPQHF. The CDR3 region has the DNA TGTGCCAGCAGCTTAAGGCCGGGGCAGCCCCAGCATTTT. The rearrangement uses TRBV5-6 and TRBJ1-5; D is uncertain. This CDR3 is built from 13 residues. The ends were cut back, 2 bases at V and 7 bases at J, with 10 bases in the middle. Germline CDR1 reads SGHDT; CDR2 reads YYEEEE.

The chain couples TRBV28 to TRBJ1-5; TRBD1 might be the D (5 bases). Germline assignment: CDR1 MDHEN and CDR2 SYDVKM. This CDR3 has 15 amino acids. Trimming stripped 6 bases from V and 4 bases from J, with 16 bases between. In nucleotides, the CDR3 is TGTGCCAGCAGCCCGACTCTGGGGGGGAATCAGCCCCAGCATTTT. It codes for CASSPTLGGNQPQHF. Using reference TRBV28 and TRBJ1-5 for the parts outside the CDR3, the full variable domain is DVKVTQSSRYLVKRTGEKVFLECVQDMDHENMFWYRQDPGLGLRLIYFSYDVKMKEKGDIPEGYSVSREKKERFSLILESASTNQTSMYLCASSPTLGGNQPQHFGDGTRLSIL.

The chain is built from TRBV11-2 and TRBJ2-7; no definite D call. CDR1 is SGHAT and CDR2 is FQNNGV in the germline V gene. This CDR3 has 13 residues. Trimming removed 0 bases from V and 2 bases from J, with 5 bases in between. CDR3 in amino acids: CASSLEVAYEQYF. CDR3 DNA sequence: TGTGCCAGCAGCTTAGAAGTCGCCTACGAGCAGTACTTC. The full variable domain, rest sourced from reference TRBV11-2 and TRBJ2-7, is EAGVAQSPRYKIIEKRQSVAFWCNPISGHATLYWYQQILGQGPKLLIQFQNNGVVDDSQLPKDRFSAERLKGVDSTLKIQPAKLEDSAVYLCASSLEVAYEQYFGPGTRLTVT.

V is TRBV30 and J is TRBJ1-1; 10 nucleotides align to TRBD1. This CDR3 spans 12 amino acids. After removal of 7 bases from V and 5 bases from J, the junction contained 4 bases not matched to a gene. Germline lookup yields CDR1 GTSNPN and CDR2 SVGIG (reference sequence). In DNA, the CDR3 is TGTGCCTACGGACAGGGGGGGACTGAAGCTTTCTTT. It translates to CAYGQGGTEAFF.

In its sample, this clone was seen a few times. This chain joins TRBV2 and TRBJ1-1, with D maybe TRBD1 (5 bases). CDR3 size: 12 residues. The V gene's germline CDR1 is SNHLY and CDR2 FYNNEI. The V gene lost 4 bases and the J gene lost 7 bases, with 10 bases spanning the gap. The CDR3: CASSGEGSEAFF. The CDR3 nucleotides read TGTGCCAGCAGTGGGGAGGGGAGTGAAGCTTTCTTT.

The chain combines TRBV29-1 with TRBJ1-2; 7 bases match TRBD1. Germline V CDR1 and CDR2: SQVTM, ANQGSEA. V gave up 6 bases and J gave up 3 bases; unmatched junction bases: 7. This CDR3 has 13 residues. The CDR3: CSVTGTAHYGYTF. The CDR3 nucleotides are TGCAGCGTGACAGGGACAGCGCACTATGGCTACACCTTC.

The chain uses TRBV25-1 and TRBJ1-1, with a tentative D call TRBD1 (6 bases). The CDR3 is made up of 14 amino acids. V was pared by 6 bases and J by 1 base, with 12 bases between. Germline assignment: CDR1 MGHDK and CDR2 SYGVNS. The CDR3 nucleotides are TGTGCCAGCAGACAGGGCGGGGGGAACACTGAAGCTTTCTTT. It is translated as CASRQGGGNTEAFF.

This clone was seen once. The chain joins TRBV28 to TRBJ2-7; perhaps TRBD1 as D (5 bases). Germline V gene sequence: CDR1 MDHEN, CDR2 SYDVKM. The CDR3 consists of 13 residues. With 4 bases removed from V and 2 bases from J, the gap between germline ends came to 9 bases. The CDR3: CASSSLGPYEQYF. The CDR3 nucleotides read TGTGCCAGCAGTTCGCTGGGGCCCTACGAGCAGTACTTC.

CDR3 sequence reads: CASSFAQGSYEQYF. DNA for the CDR3: TGTGCCAGCAGCTTCGCCCAGGGATCCTACGAGCAGTACTTC. This rearrangement joins TRBV5-4 to TRBJ2-7, with TRBD1 as a possible D gene (5 bases). This CDR3 is built from 14 residues. Germline CDR1 and CDR2: SGHNT and YYREEE (reference sequence). V lost 2 bases, J lost 1 base, and 10 bases lay in between.

J is TRBJ1-4 and V is TRBV5-1; 8 bases map to TRBD1. The CDR3 runs 13 residues. Germline V gene lookup returns CDR1 SGHRS and CDR2 YFSETQ. Losses at the gene ends were 2 bases for V and 11 bases for J; bases not matched to a gene: 5. DNA of the CDR3: TGCGCCAGCAGCTTCGGACAGGGTGAGAAACTGTTTTTT. It encodes CASSFGQGEKLFF. Full variable domain (missing parts from reference TRBV5-1 and TRBJ1-4): KAGVTQTPRYLIKTRGQQVTLSCSPISGHRSVSWYQQTPGQGLQFLFEYFSETQRNKGNFPGRFSGRQFSNSRSEMNVSTLELGDSALYLCASSFGQGEKLFFGSGTQLSVL.

The chain recombines TRBV28 with TRBJ1-2; a weak D match, TRBD1 (5 bases). The V end lost 2 bases, the J end lost 5 bases, and 15 bases lay between the germline ends. Germline V gene sequence: CDR1 MDHEN, CDR2 SYDVKM. The CDR3 is 15 residues long. The CDR3 protein is CASSLSGTTLYGYTF. DNA of the CDR3: TGTGCCAGCAGTTTAAGTGGGACGACCCTTTATGGCTACACCTTC.

The rearrangement joins TRBV19 to TRBJ1-5; D call uncertain. Trimming cost V 3 bases and J 2 bases, with 11 bases left between them. The CDR3 has 15 residues. The germline CDR1 and CDR2 sequences are LNHDA and SQIVND (reference sequence). The chain's CDR3 is CASSIQRVGNQPQHF. CDR3 coding DNA: TGTGCCAGTAGTATTCAAAGGGTCGGCAATCAGCCCCAGCATTTT. The complete variable domain, with remaining parts taken from reference TRBV19 and TRBJ1-5, reads DGGITQSPKYLFRKEGQNVTLSCEQNLNHDAMYWYRQDPGQGLRLIYYSQIVNDFQKGDIAEGYSVSREKKESFPLTVTSAQKNPTAFYLCASSIQRVGNQPQHFGDGTRLSIL.

V gene TRBV7-9 combines with J gene TRBJ1-2; unclear D gene. The V and J ends lost 1 base and 7 bases respectively, with 13 bases between them. CDR1 SEHNR and CDR2 FQNEAQ come from the germline V gene (reference sequence). The CDR3 is 14 residues long. CDR3 sequence reads: CASSLVAGLSGYTF. Written as DNA, the CDR3 is TGTGCCAGCAGCTTAGTAGCAGGTTTGAGTGGCTACACCTTC.

This chain links TRBV2 with TRBJ2-7; no reliable D call. V gave up 6 bases and J gave up 0 bases, with 12 bases separating them. Per germline, CDR1 SNHLY and CDR2 FYNNEI. This CDR3 spans 14 amino acids. The CDR3 loop is CASRARRVSYEQYF. The CDR3 bases are TGTGCCAGCAGGGCCCGCAGAGTCTCCTACGAGCAGTACTTC.

The rearrangement joins TRBV5-6 to TRBJ2-5; the D gene is possibly TRBD2 (5 bases). The CDR3 runs 15 residues. The germline gives CDR1 SGHDT, CDR2 YYEEEE. V was trimmed by 1 base and J by 1 base, leaving 11 bases between them. The CDR3 spells CASSLFVGVQETQYF. The CDR3 coding sequence is TGTGCCAGCAGCTTGTTTGTGGGAGTCCAAGAGACCCAGTACTTC. Complete variable domain (other parts from reference TRBV5-6 and TRBJ2-5): DAGVTQSPTHLIKTRGQQVTLRCSPKSGHDTVSWYQQALGQGPQFIFQYYEEEERQRGNFPDRFSGHQFPNYSSELNVNALLLGDSALYLCASSLFVGVQETQYFGPGTRLLVL.

The V gene is TRBV5-1, the J gene TRBJ2-3; D could derive from TRBD1 or TRBD2 (6 bases each). The CDR3 covers 15 residues. The germline V gene encodes CDR1 SGHRS and CDR2 YFSETQ. V dropped 1 base and J dropped 2 bases, with 11 bases sitting between them. DNA for the CDR3: TGCGCCAGCAGCTTGAGGAGGGGGATCACAGATACGCAGTATTTT. Its translation: CASSLRRGITDTQYF. Full variable domain (rest looked up from reference TRBV5-1 and TRBJ2-3): KAGVTQTPRYLIKTRGQQVTLSCSPISGHRSVSWYQQTPGQGLQFLFEYFSETQRNKGNFPGRFSGRQFSNSRSEMNVSTLELGDSALYLCASSLRRGITDTQYFGPGTRLTVL.

This chain connects TRBV2 to TRBJ2-7; TRBD2 aligns across 9 bases. V lost 4 bases, J lost 1 base, and 2 bases stayed unmatched. There are 14 residues in the CDR3. CDR1 is SNHLY and CDR2 is FYNNEI in the germline V gene. For the CDR3, the DNA is TGTGCCAGCAGTGCGGGACTAGCATCCTACGAGCAGTACTTC. Translation: CASSAGLASYEQYF.

This chain joins TRBV9 and TRBJ2-7; D unclear. V shed 4 bases and J shed 0 bases, with 11 bases lying between them. The CDR3 consists of 14 residues. Germline-derived CDR1 and CDR2 are SGDLS and YYNGEE. CDR3 in DNA: TGTGCCAGCAGCCCGTCCGGGCTCTCCTACGAGCAGTACTTC. Amino acids: CASSPSGLSYEQYF.